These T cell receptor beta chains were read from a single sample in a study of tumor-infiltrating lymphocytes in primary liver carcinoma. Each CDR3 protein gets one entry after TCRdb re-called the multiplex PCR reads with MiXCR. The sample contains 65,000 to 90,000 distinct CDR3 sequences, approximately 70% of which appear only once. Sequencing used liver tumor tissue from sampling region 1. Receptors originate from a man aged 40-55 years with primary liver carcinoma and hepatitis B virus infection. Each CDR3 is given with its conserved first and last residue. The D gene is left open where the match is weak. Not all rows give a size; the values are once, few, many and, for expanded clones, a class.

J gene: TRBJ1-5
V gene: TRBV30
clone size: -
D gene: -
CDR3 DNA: TGTCTCTGGAGTAAATCCGCTCCCGATCAGCCCCAGCATTTT
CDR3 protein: CLWSKSAPDQPQHF

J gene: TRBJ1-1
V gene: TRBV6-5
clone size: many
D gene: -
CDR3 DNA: TGTGCCAGCAGTTCTTCAGGGGACACTGAAGCTTTCTTT
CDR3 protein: CASSSSGDTEAFF

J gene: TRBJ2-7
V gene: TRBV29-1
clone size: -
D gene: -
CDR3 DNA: TGCAGCATTGAAGATCGAGGGGCCACCCCTTCCTACGTGCAGTACTTC
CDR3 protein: CSIEDRGATPSYVQYF

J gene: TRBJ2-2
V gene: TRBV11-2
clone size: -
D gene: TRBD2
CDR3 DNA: TGTGCCAGCAGCTCGACGACTAGCGGGAGGGCTGGCTTACACGGGGAGCTGTTTTTC
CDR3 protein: CASSSTTSGRAGLHGELFF

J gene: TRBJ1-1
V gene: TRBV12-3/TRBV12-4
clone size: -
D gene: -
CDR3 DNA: TGTGCCTGCAATCCCCAACAGGGTAGCACTGAAGCTCTCTTT
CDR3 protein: CACNPQQGSTEALF

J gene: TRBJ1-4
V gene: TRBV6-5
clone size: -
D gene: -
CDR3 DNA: TGCACCAGCAGTTATAGGCCTCCTTCGGGGGCGGCAAATAATGAAGAACTGTTTTTT
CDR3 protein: CTSSYRPPSGAANNEELFF

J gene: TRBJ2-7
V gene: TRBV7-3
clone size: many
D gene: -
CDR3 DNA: TGTGCCAGCAACCGGGGGCGCCCTCAGTACTTC
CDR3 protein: CASNRGRPQYF

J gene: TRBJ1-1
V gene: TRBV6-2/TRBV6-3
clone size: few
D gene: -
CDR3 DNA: TGTGCAAGCAGTTACCGGGAGGACACTGAAGCTTTCTTT
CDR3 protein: CASSYREDTEAFF

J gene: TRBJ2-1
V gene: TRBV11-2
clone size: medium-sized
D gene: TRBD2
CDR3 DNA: TGTGCCAGCAGCCCTCGAGCTAGCGGGTCCTACAATGAGCAGTTCTTC
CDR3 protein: CASSPRASGSYNEQFF

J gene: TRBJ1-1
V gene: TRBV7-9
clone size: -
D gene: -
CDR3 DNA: TGTGCCAGCATCTTAGCGTTCGGTCTCCAGGGTAGGAACACTGAAGCTTTCTTT
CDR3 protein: CASILAFGLQGRNTEAFF

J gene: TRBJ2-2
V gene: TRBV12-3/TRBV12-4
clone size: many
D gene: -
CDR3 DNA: TGTGCCAGCAGTCAACAGGGGGGGGACACCGGGGAGCTGTTTTTT
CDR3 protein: CASSQQGGDTGELFF

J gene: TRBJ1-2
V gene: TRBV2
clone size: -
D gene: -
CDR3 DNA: TGTGCCAGCAGGCCCCTACAACAGGGTTTAGCTAACTATGGCCACACCTTC
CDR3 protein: CASRPLQQGLANYGHTF

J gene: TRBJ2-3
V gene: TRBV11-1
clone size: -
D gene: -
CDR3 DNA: TGTGCCGACAGCCGCAGGGGTCGCTACCCCACGGATACGCAGTATTTT
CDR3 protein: CADSRRGRYPTDTQYF

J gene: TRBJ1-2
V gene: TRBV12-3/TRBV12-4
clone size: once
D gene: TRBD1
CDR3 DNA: TGTGCCAGGAGCTACTGGGACAGACCTAACTATGGCTACACCTTC
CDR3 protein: CARSYWDRPNYGYTF

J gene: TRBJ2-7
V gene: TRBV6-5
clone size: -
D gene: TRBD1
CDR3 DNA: TGTGCCAGTAACCGGGACAGGGGCTACGTGCAGTATTTC
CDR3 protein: CASNRDRGYVQYF

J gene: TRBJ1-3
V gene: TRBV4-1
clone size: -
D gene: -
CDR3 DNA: TGCGTCAACAGCCGTGGTAACTCTGGAAACACCATATATTTT
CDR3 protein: CVNSRGNSGNTIYF